The rows below give T cell receptor beta chains drawn from one sample of a study of T cells in Graves' hyperthyroidism and ophthalmopathy. Each CDR3 protein is one row after TCRdb ran MiXCR on the multiplex PCR reads. The sample includes roughly 600,000 distinct CDR3 sequences, around 15% of them seen just once. Sequenced sample: blood. The receptor source for this set is a woman in her forties or fifties with Graves' ophthalmopathy. Each CDR3 is given with its conserved first and last residue. A D gene is named only where the DNA matches it firmly. Size is omitted from some rows. Given values are once, few, many or a class for expanded clones.

J gene: TRBJ2-7; clone size: many; V gene: TRBV2; D gene: TRBD1; CDR3 DNA: TGTGCCAGCAGTGAAATGCAGGGGGAGATTTACGAGCAGTACTTC; CDR3 protein: CASSEMQGEIYEQYF
J gene: TRBJ2-7; clone size: many; V gene: TRBV28; D gene: NA; CDR3 DNA: TGTGCCAGCAGTTTAAATTCAGGGATCCTTTCCTACGAGCAGTACTTC; CDR3 protein: CASSLNSGILSYEQYF
J gene: TRBJ2-7; clone size: NA; V gene: TRBV20-1; D gene: TRBD2; CDR3 DNA: TGCAGTGCTAGCGGGGGGGCCGTGTACGAGCAGTACTTC; CDR3 protein: CSASGGAVYEQYF
J gene: TRBJ2-3; clone size: NA; V gene: TRBV4-2; D gene: NA; CDR3 DNA: TGTGCCAGCAGCCAAGAGGGGAGCGGCACAGATACGCAGTATTTT; CDR3 protein: CASSQEGSGTDTQYF
J gene: TRBJ1-1; clone size: many; V gene: TRBV7-8; D gene: TRBD1; CDR3 DNA: TGTGCCAGCCGACAGGGATTTACTGAAGCTTTCTTT; CDR3 protein: CASRQGFTEAFF
J gene: TRBJ2-1; clone size: many; V gene: TRBV18; D gene: TRBD2; CDR3 DNA: TGTGCCAGCTCTCCACATCTAGCGGGGGCCTACAATGAGCAGTTCTTC; CDR3 protein: CASSPHLAGAYNEQFF
J gene: TRBJ2-3; clone size: many; V gene: TRBV5-1; D gene: TRBD1; CDR3 DNA: TGCGCCAGCAGCTTGAATCCGGACAGGGTCTTCCCAGATACGCAGTATTTT; CDR3 protein: CASSLNPDRVFPDTQYF
J gene: TRBJ1-3; clone size: few; V gene: TRBV6-1; D gene: NA; CDR3 DNA: TGTGCCAGCAGTATGGACTCTGGAAACACCATATATTTT; CDR3 protein: CASSMDSGNTIYF
J gene: TRBJ2-1; clone size: few; V gene: TRBV20-1; D gene: NA; CDR3 DNA: TGCAGTGCTAGCACCTACTTGGACGCAGGAGAGCAGTTCTTC; CDR3 protein: CSASTYLDAGEQFF
J gene: TRBJ2-5; clone size: many; V gene: TRBV6-2/TRBV6-3; D gene: TRBD2; CDR3 DNA: TGTGCCAGCAGACTCAGGCTAGCGGCAATAGAGACCCAGTACTTC; CDR3 protein: CASRLRLAAIETQYF
J gene: TRBJ2-7; clone size: NA; V gene: TRBV7-2; D gene: TRBD2; CDR3 DNA: TGTGCCAGCAGCCCCACCGGGACTATCAACTACGAGCAGTACTTC; CDR3 protein: CASSPTGTINYEQYF
J gene: TRBJ2-2; clone size: many; V gene: TRBV12-3/TRBV12-4; D gene: TRBD2; CDR3 DNA: TGTGCCAGCAGTTTAGCCACCCTTATGGCGGGAGAAGATGGCGGGGAGCTGTTTTTT; CDR3 protein: CASSLATLMAGEDGGELFF
J gene: TRBJ2-5; clone size: many; V gene: TRBV15; D gene: TRBD2; CDR3 DNA: TGTGCCACCAGTGGGGTGCGGGAGGGTAGACAAGAGACCCAGTACTTC; CDR3 protein: CATSGVREGRQETQYF
J gene: TRBJ1-1; clone size: many; V gene: TRBV7-9; D gene: NA; CDR3 DNA: TGTGCCAGCAGCTTAGCGACAGGCCCTGAAGCTTTCTTT; CDR3 protein: CASSLATGPEAFF
J gene: TRBJ1-2; clone size: NA; V gene: TRBV7-9; D gene: NA; CDR3 DNA: TGTGCCAGCAGCTTAGGTAACACCGACTATGGCTACACCTTC; CDR3 protein: CASSLGNTDYGYTF
J gene: TRBJ2-2; clone size: few; V gene: TRBV20-1; D gene: NA; CDR3 DNA: TGCAGTGCTAGACCCTCCTTGGGGGTGACGGGAACGAACACCGGGGAGCTGTTTTTT; CDR3 protein: CSARPSLGVTGTNTGELFF
J gene: TRBJ2-6; clone size: once; V gene: TRBV5-4; D gene: NA; CDR3 DNA: TGTGCCAGCAGCCCGCCCAATTCTGGGGCCAACGTCCTGACTTTC; CDR3 protein: CASSPPNSGANVLTF
J gene: TRBJ2-7; clone size: many; V gene: TRBV28; D gene: NA; CDR3 DNA: TGTGCCAGCAAGGTGCGGGTGAGCTCCTACGAGCAGTACTTC; CDR3 protein: CASKVRVSSYEQYF
J gene: TRBJ1-1; clone size: many; V gene: TRBV27; D gene: NA; CDR3 DNA: TGTGCCACCTGCACCCTGGGGAGAGGTAACACTGAAGCTTTCTTT; CDR3 protein: CATCTLGRGNTEAFF
J gene: TRBJ2-5; clone size: NA; V gene: TRBV7-9; D gene: TRBD2; CDR3 DNA: TGTGCCAGCCTCCGAGGACTAGCGGAAGAGACCCAGTACTTC; CDR3 protein: CASLRGLAEETQYF
J gene: TRBJ2-2; clone size: many; V gene: TRBV12-3/TRBV12-4; D gene: NA; CDR3 DNA: TGTGCCAGCAGTTTAGAAGGCTTTGCAGCGAACACCGGGGAGCTGTTTTTT; CDR3 protein: CASSLEGFAANTGELFF
J gene: TRBJ2-7; clone size: few; V gene: TRBV4-2; D gene: NA; CDR3 DNA: TGTGCCAGCAGCCAAGAGCTAGGGACCCGCGGGTACGAGCAGTACTTC; CDR3 protein: CASSQELGTRGYEQYF
J gene: TRBJ2-1; clone size: many; V gene: TRBV18; D gene: NA; CDR3 DNA: TGTGCCAGCTCACCTGACATACCCTTATACAATGAGCAGTTCTTC; CDR3 protein: CASSPDIPLYNEQFF